The sequence of this TCR beta chain was determined in a study of blood T cell repertoires in COVID-19. As for the study in general: Samples representing acute and convalescent COVID-19 were sourced from the United States, Italy and Spain. The analysed material was cDNA or gDNA that came from T cells, B-cell-depleted T cells, or PBMCs.

V lost 3 bases to trimming and J lost 2 bases; unmatched junction nucleotides: 8. This CDR3 has 17 amino acids. CDR1 is MGHRA, CDR2 YSYEKL, per germline. Per the authors' pipeline: Reference gene primer amplification yielded estimated nucleated cell counts. Sequencing used immunoSEQ multiplex PCR; TCRdb keeps in-frame clones, though not all of them. The V and J calls and clone size come from that table; D and trimming were worked out from the DNA. The sample lists about 300,000 clones; around 87% were seen once. The chain recombines TRBV4-1 with TRBJ1-5, with 9 bases identical to TRBD1. The TCR comes from a young man with active or convalescent COVID-19. The sample was peripheral blood. The CDR3 protein is CASSQGGTGTGNQPQHF. The CDR3 coding sequence is TGCGCCAGCAGCCAGGGTGGGACAGGGACAGGCAATCAGCCCCAGCATTTT.